One and the same sample provided the 24 T cell receptor beta chains below, sequenced in a study of graft-versus-host responses after intestinal transplantation listed by TCRdb under 2021. The method was the immunoSEQ multiplex PCR assay. The source is immuneACCESS, and TCRdb retained only in-frame sequences with V and J called. Part of the clones is not carried over; for the studies checked, unresolved V genes explain less than half of this, and the remainder is unexplained. The sample has about 59,000 clones on record, 85% to 95% of them singletons. Approximately 0.4% of the sample is taken by the ten largest. The intended sense of this specimen's time point label: cells obtained before transplantation from donor or recipient. Their recognized antigens are unknown. Sample: unstimulated CD4+ T cells sorted from spleen or lymph node cells, taken before transplant. Receptor source: a human donor who was the organ donor for an intestinal transplant.

In this sample, this clone turned up once. V and J are TRBV4-2 and TRBJ2-7, with 8 bases that match TRBD1. J lost 5 bases, V lost 3 bases, and 9 bases had no gene match. This CDR3 is 15 amino acids long. Germline assignment: CDR1 LGHNA and CDR2 YNFKEQ. The CDR3 spells CASSQRTGLVHEQYF. The CDR3 DNA sequence: TGTGCCAGCAGCCAGAGGACAGGGCTCGTCCACGAGCAGTACTTC.

This clone came up once. The J gene is TRBJ2-3, the V gene TRBV5-4, with 10 positions matching TRBD2. The CDR3 has 16 amino acids. The V and J ends lost 0 bases and 1 base, in that order; junction bases with no gene match: 2. The V gene's germline CDR1 is SGHNT and CDR2 YYREEE (reference sequence). CDR3 protein: CASSLGTSGGTDTQYF. The CDR3 bases are TGTGCCAGCAGCTTGGGTACTAGCGGGGGCACAGATACGCAGTATTTT.

The chain joins TRBV7-8 to TRBJ2-5, with 7 bases matching TRBD1. This CDR3 contains 15 residues. Trimming at V came to 3 bases and at J to 5 bases, leaving 9 bases not matched to a gene. CDR1 SGHVS and CDR2 FQNEAQ come from the germline V gene. The CDR3 nucleotides read TGTGCCAGCAGCTTGCCGGGACAGCGACGGGAGACCCAGTACTTC. This codes for CASSLPGQRRETQYF.

This chain links TRBV9 with TRBJ1-6; D might be TRBD1 (5 bases). The CDR3 extends over 14 amino acids. V gave up 2 bases and J gave up 8 bases, with 11 bases separating them. CDR1 is SGDLS and CDR2 is YYNGEE in the germline V gene. The CDR3 DNA sequence: TGTGCCAGCAGCGTCCTCCAGGGCGATTCACCCCTCCACTTT. Translating gives CASSVLQGDSPLHF.

V gene TRBV5-6 combines with J gene TRBJ2-1, with TRBD2 identical over 7 bases. Per germline, CDR1 SGHDT and CDR2 YYEEEE. Trimming took 1 base from V and 0 from J; bases not matched to a gene: 10. This CDR3 is 18 amino acids long. This CDR3 is CASSLSSFSGRSYNEQFF. The CDR3 DNA reads as TGTGCCAGCAGCTTGTCGAGTTTTAGCGGGCGCTCCTACAATGAGCAGTTCTTC.

The CDR3 loop is CASSRAGNTIYF. The CDR3 DNA reads TGTGCCAGCAGTAGGGCAGGAAACACCATATATTTT. J is TRBJ1-3 and V is TRBV2; D remains unclear. The CDR3 is 12 amino acids. Germline loops: CDR1 SNHLY, CDR2 FYNNEI. The V end was cut by 5 bases, the J end by 4 bases, with 6 bases between. The full variable domain, its missing parts supplied by reference TRBV2 and TRBJ1-3, is EPEVTQTPSHQVTQMGQEVILRCVPISNHLYFYWYRQILGQKVEFLVSFYNNEISEKSEIFDDQFSVERPDGSNFTLKIRSTKLEDSAMYFCASSRAGNTIYFGEGSWLTVV.

J is TRBJ2-7 and V is TRBV30; the D call may be TRBD1 or TRBD2 (5 bases each). The V end was cut by 2 bases, the J end by 7 bases, with 21 bases between. Germline V gene sequence: CDR1 GTSNPN, CDR2 SVGIG (reference sequence). This CDR3 comprises 15 residues. The CDR3 bases are TGTGCCTGGAGTACTACCGGGACCCAGCTTGCGGAGCAGTACTTC. Translated, it gives CAWSTTGTQLAEQYF.

V is TRBV5-4 and J is TRBJ2-4; D is unclear. The CDR3 consists of 16 residues. Trimming cost V 0 bases and J 6 bases, with 16 bases left between them. CDR1 is SGHNT, CDR2 YYREEE, per germline (reference sequence). Here the CDR3 DNA reads TGTGCCAGCAGCTTGGGAGGTTGGGTGGTAGGAAACATTCAGTACTTC. This translates into CASSLGGWVVGNIQYF.

The V and J genes are TRBV7-2 and TRBJ1-1, with D possibly TRBD1 on 6 matching bases. The V end lost 4 bases, the J end lost 4 bases, and 10 bases lay between the germline ends. The CDR3 runs to 13 residues. The V gene's germline CDR1 is SGHTA and CDR2 FQGNSA. The CDR3 protein is CASSYNRATEAFF. DNA for the CDR3: TGTGCCAGCAGCTACAACAGGGCCACTGAAGCTTTCTTT. The full variable domain, with the rest looked up from reference TRBV7-2 and TRBJ1-1, is GAGVSQSPSNKVTEKGKDVELRCDPISGHTALYWYRQSLGQGLEFLIYFQGNSAPDKSGLPSDRFSAERTGGSVSTLTIQRTQQEDSAVYLCASSYNRATEAFFGQGTRLTVV.

The chain links TRBV19 to TRBJ2-5; a weak D match, TRBD1 (7 bases). Trimming left V 0 bases short and J 6 bases short, with 17 bases between. The length of the CDR3 is 16 residues. Germline V gene sequence: CDR1 LNHDA, CDR2 SQIVND (reference sequence). CDR3 DNA sequence: TGTGCCAGTAGTATAGATTGGGCAGGGGGGACGAAGACCCAGTACTTC. It translates to CASSIDWAGGTKTQYF.

CDR3 coding DNA: TGTGCCAGCATAGACAGGGGGCGCAATGAGCAGTTCTTC. Translation gives CASIDRGRNEQFF. The chain joins TRBV6-6 to TRBJ2-1; 10 nucleotides align to TRBD1. Unmatched junction bases numbered 3, after V lost 7 bases and J lost 6 bases. Per germline, CDR1 MNHNY and CDR2 SVGAGI (reference sequence). This CDR3 has 13 residues.

The V and J genes are TRBV5-4 and TRBJ2-1; 7 bases fit TRBD2. The CDR3 spans 13 residues. V shed 1 base and J 16 bases; nucleotides not matched to a gene: 11. Germline CDR1 and CDR2: SGHNT and YYREEE (reference sequence). In DNA, the CDR3 is TGTGCCAGCAGCTTGCGGGGGGTCCCGGTTCAATTCTTC. This codes for CASSLRGVPVQFF. The full variable domain, in which reference TRBV5-4 and TRBJ2-1 provide the parts outside the CDR3, is ETGVTQSPTHLIKTRGQQVTLRCSSQSGHNTVSWYQQALGQGPQFIFQYYREEENGRGNFPPRFSGLQFPNYSSELNVNALELDDSALYLCASSLRGVPVQFFGPGTRLTVL.

The chain carries TRBV5-6 and TRBJ1-2; D uncertain. CDR1 is SGHDT, CDR2 YYEEEE, per germline. The CDR3 is 13 amino acids. V dropped 1 base and J dropped 5 bases, with 9 bases sitting between them. CDR3 in amino acids: CASSLPTQYGYTF. The CDR3 nucleotides are TGTGCCAGCAGCTTGCCAACACAATATGGCTACACCTTC. The complete variable domain, with remaining parts taken from reference TRBV5-6 and TRBJ1-2, reads DAGVTQSPTHLIKTRGQQVTLRCSPKSGHDTVSWYQQALGQGPQFIFQYYEEEERQRGNFPDRFSGHQFPNYSSELNVNALLLGDSALYLCASSLPTQYGYTFGSGTRLTVV.

The J gene is TRBJ2-7, the V gene TRBV5-1, with 13 nucleotides matching TRBD2. CDR3 size: 17 residues. The V and J ends lost 2 bases and 5 bases, in that order; junction bases with no gene match: 10. Germline V gene lookup returns CDR1 SGHRS and CDR2 YFSETQ. For the CDR3, the DNA is TGCGCCAGCAGCTTTTCACTAGCGGGGGGGCGAATCAACGAGCAGTACTTC. Its protein product is CASSFSLAGGRINEQYF.

J is TRBJ1-3 and V is TRBV19; no clear D gene. The germline V and J ends were trimmed by 6 bases and 4 bases, with 19 bases remaining between them. The germline CDR1 and CDR2 sequences are LNHDA and SQIVND (reference sequence). CDR3 length equals 16 residues. CDR3 sequence (DNA): TGTGCCAGTAGCCCACCCCTGGCCCGAAGGGGAAACACCATATATTTT. Protein product: CASSPPLARRGNTIYF.

The chain has TRBV5-4 and TRBJ1-3; maybe TRBD1 (6 bases). Germline V lookup: CDR1 SGHNT, CDR2 YYREEE (reference sequence). V was clipped by 3 bases and J by 6 bases, with 13 bases between them. There are 14 residues in the CDR3. The CDR3 reads CASSWGQSQNTIYF. Here the CDR3 DNA reads TGTGCCAGCAGCTGGGGACAAAGTCAAAACACCATATATTTT. Filled out from reference TRBV5-4 and TRBJ1-3, the complete variable domain reads ETGVTQSPTHLIKTRGQQVTLRCSSQSGHNTVSWYQQALGQGPQFIFQYYREEENGRGNFPPRFSGLQFPNYSSELNVNALELDDSALYLCASSWGQSQNTIYFGEGSWLTVV.

V gene TRBV6-5 combines with J gene TRBJ2-7; a possible D gene is TRBD2 (5 bases). Germline CDR1 and CDR2: MNHEY and SVGAGI. Deletions cut 2 bases from V and 6 bases from J, with 14 bases between. The CDR3 is 14 amino acids. The CDR3 sequence is CASSYGGLRGEQYF. The CDR3 region has the DNA TGTGCCAGCAGTTACGGCGGACTTCGGGGCGAGCAGTACTTC.

The chain uses TRBV7-3 and TRBJ1-1; D might be TRBD1 (6 bases). The CDR3 runs to 13 residues. Trimming removed 2 bases from V and 5 bases from J, with 9 bases in between. The V gene's germline CDR1 is SGHTA and CDR2 FQGTGA. The CDR3 DNA is TGTGCCAGCAGCTTATCAGGGGCGACTGAAGCTTTCTTT. Protein product: CASSLSGATEAFF.

J is TRBJ1-1 and V is TRBV4-3; tentatively, D is TRBD1 (5 bases). Trimming cost V 0 bases and J 2 bases, with 13 bases left between them. This CDR3 is built from 16 residues. The germline gives CDR1 LGHNA, CDR2 YSLEER. The CDR3 coding sequence is TGCGCCAGCAGCCAAGAGCTGGGCAGGGCAAACACTGAAGCTTTCTTT. Its translation is CASSQELGRANTEAFF.

V usage is TRBV4-2 and J usage is TRBJ2-5; TRBD2 matches 12 bases. CDR3 length equals 18 residues. CDR1 and CDR2 from the germline V gene are LGHNA and YNFKEQ. Losses at the gene ends were 3 bases for V and 4 bases for J; bases not matched to a gene: 12. This CDR3 reads CASSQDLAGGPWGETQYF. The CDR3 DNA sequence: TGTGCCAGCAGCCAGGATCTAGCGGGGGGGCCCTGGGGAGAGACCCAGTACTTC.

The chain employs TRBV5-4 and TRBJ2-1; 8 positions match TRBD1. The CDR3 loop spans 18 amino acids. Losses at the gene ends were 3 bases for V and 3 bases for J; bases not matched to a gene: 14. Germline V lookup: CDR1 SGHNT, CDR2 YYREEE (reference sequence). CDR3 sequence (DNA): TGTGCCAGCAGCTCTCCTACCAGGGGGCGCGGGCGCTACAATGAGCAGTTCTTC. It is translated as CASSSPTRGRGRYNEQFF.

This chain links TRBV9 with TRBJ2-7, with D uncertain. This CDR3 is built from 14 residues. Trimming shortened V by 0 bases and J by 2 bases, and 9 bases separated the two germline ends. Germline V gene data show CDR1 as SGDLS and CDR2 as YYNGEE. Here the CDR3 DNA reads TGTGCCAGCAGCGTAGGAGTGGATCCCTACGAGCAGTACTTC. Translating gives CASSVGVDPYEQYF.

This clone was observed a handful of times. This chain connects TRBV10-3 to TRBJ1-5; D gene uncertain. The CDR3 runs to 13 residues. The germline V and J ends were trimmed by 0 bases and 11 bases, with 11 bases remaining between them. Per germline, CDR1 ENHRY and CDR2 SYGVKD. This CDR3 is CAISESTGVAQHF. The DNA of the CDR3 is TGTGCCATCAGTGAGTCGACCGGGGTGGCCCAGCATTTT.

This chain's CDR3 is CASRDRRDTQYF. In DNA form, the CDR3 reads TGTGCCAGCAGGGACAGGCGGGATACGCAGTATTTT. The chain employs TRBV6-6 and TRBJ2-3; TRBD1 matches at 7 bases. This CDR3 region has 12 residues. Losses at the gene ends were 6 bases for V and 6 bases for J; bases not matched to a gene: 3. Germline V CDR1 and CDR2: MNHNY, SVGAGI (reference sequence).